This TCR beta chain was retrieved from a study of graft-versus-host responses after intestinal transplantation. Study context: Multivisceral, liver-intestinal, or isolated intestinal grafts were transplanted into recipients.

With regard to this clone: Its specificity is unknown.

The CDR3 extends over 12 amino acids. Trimming removed 1 base at V and 7 bases at J, with 7 bases between. Germline V gene sequence: CDR1 LGHNA, CDR2 YSLEER. Assay: immunoSEQ multiplex PCR; the TCRdb copy retains only in-frame clones and omits some. The sample consists of some 110,000 clones, just over 90% of them appearing once. Sample: unstimulated CD4+ T cells sorted from spleen or lymph node cells, taken before transplant. The source is a human donor who was the organ donor for an intestinal transplant. This chain joins TRBV4-3 and TRBJ1-1; a weak D match, TRBD1 (5 bases). The DNA of the CDR3 is TGCGCCAGCAGCCAAGTGGGGGATGAAGCTTTCTTT. Translated: CASSQVGDEAFF.